This T cell receptor beta chain was captured in a study of OX40 agonist ivuxolimab in advanced cancers. Method: immunoSEQ multiplex PCR; TCRdb's copy keeps in-frame clones and lacks some. The table lists tens of thousands of clones, 89% of them singletons. Germline V CDR1 and CDR2: SGDLS, YYNGEE. Trimming pared 2 bases from V and 1 base from J, leaving 10 bases between. The CDR3 is 16 amino acids. The rearrangement links TRBV9 to TRBJ1-6; D might be TRBD1 (5 bases). The TCR originated in an adult with an advanced solid tumor such as melanoma, head and neck, liver or kidney cancer. Material: CD4+ or CD8+ T cells sorted from blood, obtained in a trial of the OX40 agonist ivuxolimab. CDR3 nucleotides: TGTGCCAGCAGCGTTGGGGGGGGTTCCTATAATTCACCCCTCCACTTT. Its protein is CASSVGGGSYNSPLHF.